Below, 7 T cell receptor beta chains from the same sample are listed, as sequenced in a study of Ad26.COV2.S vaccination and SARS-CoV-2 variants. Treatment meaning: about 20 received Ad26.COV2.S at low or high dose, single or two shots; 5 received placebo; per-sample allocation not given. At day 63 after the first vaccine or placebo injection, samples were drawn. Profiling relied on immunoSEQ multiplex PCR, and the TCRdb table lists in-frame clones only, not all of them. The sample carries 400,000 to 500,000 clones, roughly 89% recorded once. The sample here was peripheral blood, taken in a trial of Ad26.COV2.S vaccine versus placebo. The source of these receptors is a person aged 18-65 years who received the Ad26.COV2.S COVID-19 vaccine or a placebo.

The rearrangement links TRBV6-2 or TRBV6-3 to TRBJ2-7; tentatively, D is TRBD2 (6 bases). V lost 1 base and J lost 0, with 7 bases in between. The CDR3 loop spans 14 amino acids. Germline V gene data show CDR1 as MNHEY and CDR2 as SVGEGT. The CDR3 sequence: CASSYYGSSYEQYF. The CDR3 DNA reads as TGTGCCAGCAGTTACTACGGGAGCTCCTACGAGCAGTACTTC.

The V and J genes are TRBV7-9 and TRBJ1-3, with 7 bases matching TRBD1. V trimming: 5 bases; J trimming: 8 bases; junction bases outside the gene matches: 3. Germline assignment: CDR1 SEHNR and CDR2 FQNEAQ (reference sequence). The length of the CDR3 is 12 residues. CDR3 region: CASSPTGYTIYF. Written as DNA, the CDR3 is TGTGCCAGCAGCCCGACAGGGTACACCATATATTTT.

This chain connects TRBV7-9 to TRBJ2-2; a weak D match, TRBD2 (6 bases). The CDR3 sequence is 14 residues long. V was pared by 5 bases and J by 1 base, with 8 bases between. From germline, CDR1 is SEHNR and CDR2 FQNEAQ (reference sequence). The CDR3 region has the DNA TGTGCCAGCAGCCATAGCGGGAACACCGGGGAGCTGTTTTTT. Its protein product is CASSHSGNTGELFF. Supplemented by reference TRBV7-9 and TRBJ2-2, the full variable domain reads DTGVSQNPRHKITKRGQNVTFRCDPISEHNRLYWYRQTLGQGPEFLTYFQNEAQLEKSRLLSDRFSAERPKGSFSTLEIQRTEQGDSAMYLCASSHSGNTGELFFGEGSRLTVL.

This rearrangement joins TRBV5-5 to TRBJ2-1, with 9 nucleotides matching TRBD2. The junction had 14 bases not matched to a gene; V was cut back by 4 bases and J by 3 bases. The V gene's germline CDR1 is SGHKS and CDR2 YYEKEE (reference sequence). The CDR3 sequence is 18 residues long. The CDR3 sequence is CASSQPVGRGGYYNEQFF. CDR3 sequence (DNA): TGTGCCAGCAGCCAGCCCGTAGGGCGGGGGGGATACTACAATGAGCAGTTCTTC.

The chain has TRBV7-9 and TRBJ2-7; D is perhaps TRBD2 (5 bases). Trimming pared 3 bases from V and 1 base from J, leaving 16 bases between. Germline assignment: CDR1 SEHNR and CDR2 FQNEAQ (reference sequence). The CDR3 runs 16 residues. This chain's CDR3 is CASSFPARASSYEQYF. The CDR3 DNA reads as TGTGCCAGCAGCTTCCCCGCGAGGGCTAGTTCCTACGAGCAGTACTTC.

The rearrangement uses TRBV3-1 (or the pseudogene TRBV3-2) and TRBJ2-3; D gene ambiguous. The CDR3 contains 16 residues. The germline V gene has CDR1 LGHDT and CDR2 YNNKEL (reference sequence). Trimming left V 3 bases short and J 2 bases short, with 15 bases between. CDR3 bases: TGTGCCAGCAGCCAGACTCTGACTCACCTCACAGATACGCAGTATTTT. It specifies CASSQTLTHLTDTQYF.

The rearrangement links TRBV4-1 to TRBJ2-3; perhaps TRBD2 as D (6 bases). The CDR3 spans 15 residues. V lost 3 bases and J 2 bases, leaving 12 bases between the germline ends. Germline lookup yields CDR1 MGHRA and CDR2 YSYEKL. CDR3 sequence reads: CASSQHGTLTDTQYF. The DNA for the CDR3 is TGCGCCAGCAGCCAGCATGGGACTCTCACAGATACGCAGTATTTT.